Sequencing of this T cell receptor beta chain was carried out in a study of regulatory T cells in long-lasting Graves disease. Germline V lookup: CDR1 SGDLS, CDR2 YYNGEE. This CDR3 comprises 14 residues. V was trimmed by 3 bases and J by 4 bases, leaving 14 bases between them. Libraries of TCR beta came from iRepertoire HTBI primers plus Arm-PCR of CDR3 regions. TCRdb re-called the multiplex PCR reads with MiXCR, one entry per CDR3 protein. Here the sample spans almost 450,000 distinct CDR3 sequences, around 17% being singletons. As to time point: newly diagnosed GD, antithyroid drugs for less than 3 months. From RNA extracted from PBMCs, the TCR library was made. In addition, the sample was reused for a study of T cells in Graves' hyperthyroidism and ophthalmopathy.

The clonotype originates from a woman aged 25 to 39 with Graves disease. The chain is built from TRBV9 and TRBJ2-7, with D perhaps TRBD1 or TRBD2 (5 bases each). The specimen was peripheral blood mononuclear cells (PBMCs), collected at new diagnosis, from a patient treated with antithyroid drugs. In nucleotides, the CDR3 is TGTGCCAGCAGCGCCGGGACCGACGCATACGAGCAGTACTTC. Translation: CASSAGTDAYEQYF.